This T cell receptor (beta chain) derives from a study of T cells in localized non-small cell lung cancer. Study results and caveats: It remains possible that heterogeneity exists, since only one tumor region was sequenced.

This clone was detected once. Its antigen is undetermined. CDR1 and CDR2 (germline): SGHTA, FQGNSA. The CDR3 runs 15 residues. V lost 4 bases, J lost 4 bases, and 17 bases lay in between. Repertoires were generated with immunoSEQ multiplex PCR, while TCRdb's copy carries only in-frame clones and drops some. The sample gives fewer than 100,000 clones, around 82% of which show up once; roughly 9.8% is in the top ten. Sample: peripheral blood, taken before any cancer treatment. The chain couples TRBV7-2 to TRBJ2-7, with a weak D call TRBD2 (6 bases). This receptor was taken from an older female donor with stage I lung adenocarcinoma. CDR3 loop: CASSSSSGESYEQYF. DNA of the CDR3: TGTGCCAGCAGCTCCTCTTCGGGAGAATCGTACGAGCAGTACTTC.